The 30 T cell receptor beta chains reported below all come from one sample, sequenced in a study of monozygotic twins with inflammatory bowel disease. TCRdb re-called the 5' RACE reads; one entry per CDR3 protein, DNA not given. The sample data list roughly 100,000 distinct CDR3 sequences. Input material: blood. Every receptor here comes from a human donor with ulcerative colitis or Crohn's disease, or a healthy co-twin of an affected twin (not recorded which).

J is TRBJ1-2 and V is TRBV12-3 or TRBV12-4; the D gene TCRdb calls, TRBD1, cannot be checked with no DNA. The CDR3 covers 15 residues. Here the CDR3 reads CASSFPERGDYGYTF.

V gene TRBV29-1 combines with J gene TRBJ1-1. The germline CDR1 and CDR2 sequences are SQVTM and ANQGSEA. The CDR3 consists of 11 residues. The CDR3 reads CSGRLNTEAFF.

V and J are TRBV28 and TRBJ2-7. The CDR3 is made up of 16 amino acids. The V gene's germline CDR1 is MDHEN and CDR2 SYDVKM. CDR3 loop: CASSSYREGSLYEQYF.

The J gene is TRBJ2-7, the V gene TRBV12-3 or TRBV12-4; TCRdb's D call, TRBD2, is unchecked because there is no DNA. This CDR3 comprises 15 residues. The CDR3 protein is CASSLGVGSYYEQYF.

The chain has TRBV20-1 and TRBJ2-3; as DNA is missing, the TRBD2 call by TCRdb cannot be tested. The V gene's germline CDR1 is DFQATT and CDR2 SNEGSKA (reference sequence). There are 16 residues in the CDR3. CDR3 region: CSARAQAGPSTDTQYF.

V and J are TRBV24-1 and TRBJ2-7; TCRdb picks TRBD1, but there is no DNA to check that call. The CDR3 runs to 16 residues. Germline V lookup: CDR1 KGHDR, CDR2 SFDVKD. CDR3 loop: CATSDNRDRGLYEQYF.

The rearrangement links TRBV6-2 or TRBV6-3 to TRBJ2-2; TCRdb selects TRBD1, and the lack of DNA leaves this call unchecked. This CDR3 spans 14 amino acids. Germline loops: CDR1 MNHEY, CDR2 SVGEGT. Here the CDR3 reads CASNDRGPGGELFF.

J is TRBJ2-5 and V is TRBV20-1; TCRdb proposes TRBD1, but this gene call is untestable without DNA. Germline V gives CDR1 DFQATT, CDR2 SNEGSKA (reference sequence). CDR3 length equals 18 residues. The CDR3 region is CSASLGGGQRNDQETQYF.

This chain uses TRBV6-2 or TRBV6-3 with TRBJ1-1; TCRdb designates TRBD1, a call that cannot be tested without DNA. This CDR3 contains 13 residues. Germline V lookup: CDR1 MNHEY, CDR2 SVGEGT. CDR3 in amino acids: CASSYHRASEAFF.

The J gene is TRBJ2-3, the V gene TRBV7-9. This CDR3 has 14 amino acids. CDR1 is SEHNR and CDR2 is FQNEAQ in the germline V gene (reference sequence). The CDR3 here is CASSLNTVDFMGYF.

The V and J genes are TRBV6-1 and TRBJ2-2. The CDR3 has 14 residues. The germline CDR1 and CDR2 sequences are MNHNS and SASEGT. The CDR3 sequence: CASFSSDPPGELFF.

The gene calls are TRBV12-3 or TRBV12-4 and TRBJ1-2; the TRBD1 assignment by TCRdb is unverifiable without DNA. CDR3 length: 15 residues. CDR3 loop: CASSPGTGMIGGYTF.

This chain connects TRBV5-5 to TRBJ1-5; the D call from TCRdb, TRBD1, cannot be confirmed without DNA. The germline gives CDR1 SGHKS, CDR2 YYEKEE (reference sequence). The CDR3 sequence is 16 residues long. The CDR3 protein is CASSLQGIYSNQPQHF.

The chain is built from TRBV5-1 and TRBJ2-7; absent DNA, TCRdb's TRBD2 call cannot be checked. The CDR3 contains 14 residues. In germline, CDR1 is SGHRS, CDR2 YFSETQ. Here the CDR3 reads CASSDPSGSYEQYF.

The chain employs TRBV9 and TRBJ2-3. The germline gives CDR1 SGDLS, CDR2 YYNGEE. The CDR3 has 15 amino acids. CDR3 loop: CASSVTGASTDTQYF.

The chain combines TRBV5-1 with TRBJ2-6. Germline V CDR1 and CDR2: SGHRS, YFSETQ. This CDR3 comprises 22 residues. The CDR3 protein is CASSLGIVGYSYSHSGANVLTF. The full variable domain, completed using reference TRBV5-1 and TRBJ2-6, is KAGVTQTPRYLIKTRGQQVTLSCSPISGHRSVSWYQQTPGQGLQFLFEYFSETQRNKGNFPGRFSGRQFSNSRSEMNVSTLELGDSALYLCASSLGIVGYSYSHSGANVLTFGAGSRLTVL.

V and J are TRBV20-1 and TRBJ2-3; absent DNA, TCRdb's TRBD2 call cannot be checked. This CDR3 is built from 14 residues. Germline V gene sequence: CDR1 DFQATT, CDR2 SNEGSKA (reference sequence). CDR3 protein: CSATVAGGGDTQYF.

V and J are TRBV20-1 and TRBJ2-5; with no DNA, the TCRdb D assignment of TRBD2 cannot be verified. From germline, CDR1 is DFQATT and CDR2 SNEGSKA (reference sequence). The CDR3 has 15 residues. The CDR3 spells CSVHPLSRRGGLGYF.

The chain is built from TRBV5-6 and TRBJ1-1; TCRdb names TRBD1, which stays unverified in the absence of DNA. CDR3 length: 14 amino acids. Germline-derived CDR1 and CDR2 are SGHDT and YYEEEE. The CDR3 is CASSSGTGMTEAFF.

V is TRBV29-1 and J is TRBJ1-2; the TRBD1 assignment by TCRdb is unverifiable without DNA. CDR1 and CDR2 (germline): SQVTM, ANQGSEA. CDR3 size: 11 residues. This chain's CDR3 is CSVDGGFGYTF.

V usage is TRBV7-9 and J usage is TRBJ2-6. There are 16 residues in the CDR3. Germline-derived CDR1 and CDR2 are SEHNR and FQNEAQ (reference sequence). CDR3 residues: CASSLGHGPGANVLTF.

The rearrangement links TRBV2 to TRBJ2-1; TCRdb's D call of TRBD1 is untestable without DNA. The CDR3 has 17 residues. Germline CDR1 reads SNHLY; CDR2 reads FYNNEI. CDR3 loop: CASSAGGGLSSYNEQFF.

The chain combines TRBV19 with TRBJ2-1. CDR3 length equals 17 residues. Germline V gene sequence: CDR1 LNHDA, CDR2 SQIVND (reference sequence). CDR3 loop: CASSIYLGKGSYNEQFF.

This chain joins TRBV24-1 and TRBJ2-7; TCRdb selects TRBD1, and the lack of DNA leaves this call unchecked. The CDR3 totals 14 residues. Germline V gene lookup returns CDR1 KGHDR and CDR2 SFDVKD. CDR3 in amino acids: CATSDGGQVFEQYF.

This rearrangement joins TRBV5-4 to TRBJ2-7; the TCRdb call, TRBD1, lacks DNA for checking. CDR3 length: 15 residues. Per germline, CDR1 SGHNT and CDR2 YYREEE (reference sequence). CDR3 region: CASSLDGQVVIEQYF. Drawing the rest from reference TRBV5-4 and TRBJ2-7, the complete variable domain is ETGVTQSPTHLIKTRGQQVTLRCSSQSGHNTVSWYQQALGQGPQFIFQYYREEENGRGNFPPRFSGLQFPNYSSELNVNALELDDSALYLCASSLDGQVVIEQYFGPGTRLTVT.

The chain is built from TRBV6-2 or TRBV6-3 and TRBJ2-7. The CDR3 is 12 amino acids. Germline CDR1 is MNHEY and CDR2 is SVGEGT. The CDR3 sequence: CASRTSAYEQYF.

The V gene is TRBV7-3, the J gene TRBJ2-3. Germline V CDR1 and CDR2: SGHTA, FQGTGA. The CDR3 extends over 14 amino acids. Here the CDR3 reads CASSTNQHTDTQYF.

The rearrangement joins TRBV5-1 to TRBJ2-2. Germline V CDR1 and CDR2: SGHRS, YFSETQ. This CDR3 has 16 amino acids. The CDR3 loop reads CASSLEGSGRSGELFF.

The chain carries TRBV5-1 and TRBJ2-7; TCRdb picks TRBD1, but there is no DNA to check that call. Germline CDR1 is SGHRS and CDR2 is YFSETQ. This CDR3 comprises 15 residues. The CDR3 here is CASSYYGTDSYEQYF. The entire variable domain, with the rest obtained from reference TRBV5-1 and TRBJ2-7, is as follows: KAGVTQTPRYLIKTRGQQVTLSCSPISGHRSVSWYQQTPGQGLQFLFEYFSETQRNKGNFPGRFSGRQFSNSRSEMNVSTLELGDSALYLCASSYYGTDSYEQYFGPGTRLTVT.

The chain combines TRBV6-2 or TRBV6-3 with TRBJ2-5; TCRdb's assignment of TRBD1 cannot be checked, as there is no DNA. The germline gives CDR1 MNHEY, CDR2 SVGEGT. This CDR3 has 16 amino acids. The CDR3 here is CASSGDARGYQETQYF.